Presented here are 19 T cell receptor beta chains from one specimen sequenced in a study of T cells expressing NK-cell markers. TCRdb derives one entry per CDR3 protein from the 5' RACE reads, leaving out DNA. The sample includes 350,000 to 400,000 distinct CDR3 sequences. The material sequenced was blood T cells: a sorted CD56 or NKG2C T cell subset, CD4+ or CD8+ T cells, or bulk PBMC T cells (not recorded which). The source is a woman aged 50 to 65 in good health.

CDR3 region: CASSFPALMSDEQFF. The rearrangement joins TRBV12-3 or TRBV12-4 to TRBJ2-1; as DNA is missing, the TRBD1 call by TCRdb cannot be tested. The CDR3 extends over 15 amino acids.

V gene TRBV7-7 combines with J gene TRBJ2-1; the D gene TCRdb calls, TRBD2, cannot be checked with no DNA. Germline V gives CDR1 SSHAT, CDR2 FNYEAQ (reference sequence). The CDR3 totals 15 residues. CDR3 protein: CASSHPGLAPNEQFF. The variable domain in full, with the rest retrieved from reference TRBV7-7 and TRBJ2-1, is GAGVSQSPRYKVTKRGQDVTLRCDPISSHATLYWYQQALGQGPEFLTYFNYEAQPDKSGLPSDRFSAERPEGSISTLTIQRTEQRDSAMYRCASSHPGLAPNEQFFGPGTRLTVL.

The chain carries TRBV10-3 and TRBJ2-7; TCRdb calls TRBD2, which cannot be checked without DNA. From germline, CDR1 is ENHRY and CDR2 SYGVKD. This CDR3 contains 15 residues. Here the CDR3 reads CAISGEGQTPYEQYF.

The chain has TRBV12-5 and TRBJ2-1; the TRBD2 assignment by TCRdb is unverifiable without DNA. Germline CDR1 LGHNT, CDR2 FRNRAP. The CDR3 spans 15 residues. The CDR3 reads CASGRGTSGMNEQFF. Full variable domain (remainder filled in from reference TRBV12-5 and TRBJ2-1): DARVTQTPRHKVTEMGQEVTMRCQPILGHNTVFWYRQTMMQGLELLAYFRNRAPLDDSGMPKDRFSAEMPDATLATLKIQPSEPRDSAVYFCASGRGTSGMNEQFFGPGTRLTVL.

The chain combines TRBV3-1 with TRBJ1-1; absent DNA, TCRdb's TRBD1 call cannot be checked. The CDR3 has 13 residues. Germline CDR1 LGHDT, CDR2 YNNKEL (reference sequence). The CDR3: CASSQARGDEAFF.

The chain employs TRBV24-1 and TRBJ2-2; TCRdb lists TRBD2, though no DNA is available to test this call. Per the germline V gene, CDR1 is KGHDR and CDR2 is SFDVKD. The CDR3 consists of 16 residues. The CDR3 loop reads CATSDWRTTRAGELFF.

The rearrangement uses TRBV24-1 and TRBJ2-2; TCRdb's D call of TRBD1 is untestable without DNA. The germline CDR1 and CDR2 sequences are KGHDR and SFDVKD. This CDR3 has 14 residues. The chain's CDR3 is CATSTGTLTGELFF.

The chain employs TRBV20-1 and TRBJ2-3; absent DNA, TCRdb's TRBD2 call cannot be checked. Germline CDR1 DFQATT, CDR2 SNEGSKA (reference sequence). The CDR3 runs 16 residues. The CDR3 is CSARLGLAGSTDTQYF.

The J gene is TRBJ2-7, the V gene TRBV6-5; TCRdb's D call, TRBD1, is unchecked because there is no DNA. The length of the CDR3 is 15 residues. CDR1 and CDR2 from the germline V gene are MNHEY and SVGAGI. This CDR3 reads CASSYGQGVSGEQYF.

This chain uses TRBV12-3 or TRBV12-4 with TRBJ2-6; the TCRdb call, TRBD1, lacks DNA for checking. CDR3 length: 13 amino acids. CDR3 residues: CATKGSGANVLTF.

The chain joins TRBV29-1 to TRBJ2-5; absent DNA, TCRdb's TRBD1 call cannot be checked. This CDR3 contains 14 residues. CDR1 and CDR2 (germline): SQVTM, ANQGSEA. The CDR3 region is CSVSRQGGRETQYF.

The gene calls are TRBV7-2 and TRBJ2-1; TCRdb's D call of TRBD2 is untestable without DNA. The CDR3 has 16 amino acids. Germline V gene sequence: CDR1 SGHTA, CDR2 FQGNSA. CDR3 sequence reads: CASSHRLAGYYNEQFF. The variable domain in full, completed from reference TRBV7-2 and TRBJ2-1, reads GAGVSQSPSNKVTEKGKDVELRCDPISGHTALYWYRQSLGQGLEFLIYFQGNSAPDKSGLPSDRFSAERTGGSVSTLTIQRTQQEDSAVYLCASSHRLAGYYNEQFFGPGTRLTVL.

The genes are TRBV5-1 and TRBJ2-5; the TRBD2 assignment by TCRdb is unverifiable without DNA. Germline CDR1 and CDR2: SGHRS and YFSETQ. There are 17 residues in the CDR3. The CDR3 sequence: CASSPNLAGGSQETQYF.

The gene calls are TRBV12-3 or TRBV12-4 and TRBJ2-3; TCRdb picks TRBD2, but there is no DNA to check that call. This CDR3 is built from 14 residues. CDR3 loop: CASSLAEAGDTQYF.

The V call is TRBV12-3 or TRBV12-4, the J call TRBJ2-5; with no DNA, the TCRdb D assignment of TRBD2 cannot be verified. The length of the CDR3 is 18 residues. The CDR3 is CANLPQDLAWPVKETQYF.

The V and J genes are TRBV20-1 and TRBJ1-1; absent DNA, TCRdb's TRBD1 call cannot be checked. CDR1 is DFQATT and CDR2 is SNEGSKA in the germline V gene (reference sequence). The CDR3 has 14 residues. The chain's CDR3 is CSARNLGPNTEAFF.

The rearrangement joins TRBV9 to TRBJ2-1; TCRdb designates TRBD2, a call that cannot be tested without DNA. The CDR3 spans 18 residues. Germline V gene sequence: CDR1 SGDLS, CDR2 YYNGEE. CDR3: CASSVVSRGGGDLNEQFF.

The chain has TRBV7-2 and TRBJ1-1; TCRdb calls TRBD1, which cannot be checked without DNA. The CDR3 is 15 amino acids. The germline gives CDR1 SGHTA, CDR2 FQGNSA. The CDR3 loop is CASSSGHGMNTEAFF.

The chain employs TRBV5-6 and TRBJ2-4. CDR1 is SGHDT, CDR2 YYEEEE, per germline. This CDR3 is built from 13 residues. The CDR3 spells CASSFLGANIQYF.